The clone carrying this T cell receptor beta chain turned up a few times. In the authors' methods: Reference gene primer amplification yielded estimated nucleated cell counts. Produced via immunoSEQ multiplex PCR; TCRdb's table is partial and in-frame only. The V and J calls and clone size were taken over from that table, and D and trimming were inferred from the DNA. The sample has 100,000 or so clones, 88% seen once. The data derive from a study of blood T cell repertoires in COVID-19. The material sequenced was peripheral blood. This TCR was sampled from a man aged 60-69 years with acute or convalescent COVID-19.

The CDR3 loop is CASSPPPGQGGSPLHF. DNA of the CDR3: TGTGCCAGCAGTCCCCCTCCGGGGCAGGGAGGTTCACCCCTCCACTTT. The rearrangement uses TRBV27 and TRBJ1-6; D might be TRBD1 (5 bases). The V and J ends lost 5 bases and 9 bases respectively, with 20 bases between them. CDR1 and CDR2 from the germline V gene are MNHEY and SMNVEV (reference sequence). CDR3 length: 16 amino acids.